This T cell receptor (beta chain) appears in the sequencing data of a study of early T cells in non-severe SARS-CoV-2 infection. Study overall: It was bulk RNA from unsorted whole blood that was sequenced, and the chains were unpaired. Study results and limitations: Matching with VDJdb favored anti-spike CD8 responses (missing private and CD4 specificities).

Tagging with unique molecular identifiers was applied to individual cDNA molecules. A single record per CDR3 protein comes from TCRdb applying MiXCR to the 5' RACE reads. The data hold 30,000 to 40,000 distinct CDR3 sequences, with under 7% observed a single time. CDR3 size: 13 residues. Germline V gene sequence: CDR1 LNHDA, CDR2 SQIVND (reference sequence). V shed 10 bases and J 5 bases; nucleotides not matched to a gene: 4. This clonotype was detected many times. Its antigen remains unidentified. This clonotype was obtained from an adult who was a healthcare worker with PCR-confirmed SARS-CoV-2 infection or an uninfected control (not recorded which). The chain couples TRBV19 to TRBJ2-2, with 10 bases matching TRBD2. This material consisted of whole blood, taken at baseline. The CDR3 DNA follows: TGTGCCACCTCGACTAGCGGGACCGGGGAGCTGTTTTTT. This encodes CATSTSGTGELFF.